These T cell receptor beta chains were read from a single sample in a study of T cells after yellow fever vaccination. One entry per CDR3 protein results from TCRdb running MiXCR on the 5' RACE reads. The table shows roughly 96,000 distinct CDR3 sequences, with about 8.2% occurring only once. The sequencing here drew on CD8+ T cells not binding an NS4B(214-222) dextramer, sorted from PBMCs, taken around 15 days after the first yellow fever vaccination. Receptor source: a man aged 18 to 35 who received the YFV17D yellow fever vaccine. CDR3s include the opening cysteine and the closing phenylalanine or tryptophan. Each record gives: J gene, clone size, V gene, D gene, CDR3 protein, CDR3 DNA. A D gene is named only where the DNA matches it firmly. Expanded clones are given a class, and other clones once, few, many or no size at all.

J: TRBJ2-1; size: few; V: TRBV5-1; D: -; CDR3: CASSLAPAGAYNEQFF; DNA: TGCGCCAGCAGCTTGGCCCCGGCAGGGGCATACAATGAGCAGTTCTTC
J: TRBJ1-2; size: few; V: TRBV12-3/TRBV12-4; D: -; CDR3: CASSYWGTDMYGYTF; DNA: TGTGCCAGCAGTTACTGGGGGACCGACATGTATGGCTACACCTTC
J: TRBJ2-7; size: -; V: TRBV7-2; D: TRBD2; CDR3: CASSYGLAAYEQYF; DNA: TGTGCCAGCAGCTACGGACTAGCGGCATACGAGCAGTACTTC
J: TRBJ1-2; size: few; V: TRBV7-9; D: -; CDR3: CASSLGWNPNYGYTF; DNA: TGTGCCAGCAGCTTAGGGTGGAACCCTAACTATGGCTACACCTTC
J: TRBJ2-1; size: few; V: TRBV7-2; D: TRBD2; CDR3: CASSSSGGAGNEQFF; DNA: TGTGCCAGCAGCTCTAGCGGGGGGGCGGGGAATGAGCAGTTCTTC
J: TRBJ2-2; size: few; V: TRBV24-1; D: -; CDR3: CATSESTGSGELFF; DNA: TGTGCCACCAGTGAGTCTACAGGGAGCGGGGAGCTGTTTTTT
J: TRBJ2-3; size: few; V: TRBV7-6; D: -; CDR3: CASSSRPPGGADTQYF; DNA: TGTGCCAGCAGCTCGCGGCCTCCCGGGGGAGCAGATACGCAGTATTTT
J: TRBJ2-1; size: -; V: TRBV20-1; D: -; CDR3: CSAPSRGVGDEQFF; DNA: TGCAGTGCTCCATCCAGGGGGGTCGGCGATGAGCAGTTCTTC
J: TRBJ2-3; size: -; V: TRBV5-5; D: TRBD2; CDR3: CASSLVTSPSTDTQYF; DNA: TGTGCCAGCAGCTTGGTGACTAGCCCCAGCACAGATACGCAGTATTTT
J: TRBJ2-2; size: many; V: TRBV7-9; D: -; CDR3: CASSPQGYRTGELFF; DNA: TGTGCCAGCAGCCCACAGGGCTACAGGACCGGGGAGCTGTTTTTT
J: TRBJ2-3; size: many; V: TRBV10-3; D: -; CDR3: CAISAQQGDTQYF; DNA: TGTGCCATCAGTGCCCAACAGGGAGATACGCAGTATTTT
J: TRBJ2-1; size: many; V: TRBV5-1; D: -; CDR3: CASAVSGSNEQFF; DNA: TGCGCCAGCGCCGTCAGCGGTAGCAATGAGCAGTTCTTC
J: TRBJ1-2; size: few; V: TRBV29-1; D: -; CDR3: CSVPREGGSYGYTF; DNA: TGCAGCGTGCCAAGAGAGGGAGGGAGCTATGGCTACACCTTC
J: TRBJ2-7; size: -; V: TRBV7-9; D: TRBD2; CDR3: CASSPSGRNYEQYF; DNA: TGTGCCAGCAGCCCTAGCGGCAGAAACTACGAGCAGTACTTC
J: TRBJ1-4; size: few; V: TRBV27; D: -; CDR3: CASSAIKKTNEKLFF; DNA: TGTGCCAGCAGCGCTATAAAGAAAACTAATGAAAAACTGTTTTTT
J: TRBJ1-4; size: many; V: TRBV7-9; D: TRBD1; CDR3: CASSPGQGNEKLFF; DNA: TGTGCCAGCAGCCCGGGACAGGGCAATGAAAAACTGTTTTTT
J: TRBJ2-5; size: many; V: TRBV4-3; D: -; CDR3: CASSPGYPGQETQYF; DNA: TGCGCCAGCAGCCCCGGATACCCGGGACAAGAGACCCAGTACTTC
J: TRBJ1-4; size: few; V: TRBV4-1; D: -; CDR3: CASSQAGLTNEKLFF; DNA: TGCGCCAGCAGCCAAGCAGGTCTGACTAATGAAAAACTGTTTTTT
J: TRBJ1-5; size: few; V: TRBV7-9; D: -; CDR3: CASSLDDQPQHF; DNA: TGTGCCAGCAGCTTAGATGATCAGCCCCAGCATTTT
J: TRBJ1-1; size: -; V: TRBV29-1; D: -; CDR3: CSVLGLGDTEAFF; DNA: TGCAGCGTTCTAGGGCTGGGGGACACTGAAGCTTTCTTT
J: TRBJ2-7; size: few; V: TRBV7-6; D: -; CDR3: CASSPSRSSYEQYF; DNA: TGTGCCAGCAGCCCTAGCAGGAGCTCCTACGAGCAGTACTTC
J: TRBJ2-3; size: -; V: TRBV9; D: TRBD2; CDR3: CASSMRGGTDTQYF; DNA: TGTGCCAGCAGCATGCGGGGGGGCACGGATACGCAGTATTTT
J: TRBJ2-1; size: -; V: TRBV19; D: -; CDR3: CASHGQSSYNEQFF; DNA: TGTGCCAGCCACGGGCAGAGCTCCTACAATGAGCAGTTCTTC
J: TRBJ1-2; size: few; V: TRBV6-5; D: TRBD1; CDR3: CASSYRGGYTF; DNA: TGTGCCAGCAGCTACAGGGGAGGCTACACCTTC
J: TRBJ2-3; size: -; V: TRBV7-2; D: TRBD1; CDR3: CASSPWTGADTQYF; DNA: TGTGCCAGCAGCCCCTGGACAGGAGCAGATACGCAGTATTTT
J: TRBJ2-1; size: -; V: TRBV6-5; D: -; CDR3: CASSFLAWGHEQFF; DNA: TGTGCCAGCAGTTTTCTAGCGTGGGGGCATGAGCAGTTCTTC
J: TRBJ1-4; size: few; V: TRBV7-2; D: -; CDR3: CASTIVLGDEKLFF; DNA: TGTGCCAGCACCATCGTATTAGGGGATGAAAAACTGTTTTTT
J: TRBJ1-2; size: few; V: TRBV12-3/TRBV12-4; D: TRBD1; CDR3: CASSLAVRTGGNYGYTF; DNA: TGTGCCAGCAGTTTAGCGGTCCGGACAGGGGGCAACTATGGCTACACCTTC
J: TRBJ2-1; size: -; V: TRBV6-2/TRBV6-3; D: -; CDR3: CASSYANDNEQFF; DNA: TGTGCCAGCAGTTACGCGAATGACAATGAGCAGTTCTTC
J: TRBJ1-5; size: -; V: TRBV4-1; D: -; CDR3: CASRPGDSGYQPQHF; DNA: TGCGCCAGCAGACCTGGAGATTCGGGTTATCAGCCCCAGCATTTT
J: TRBJ1-1; size: -; V: TRBV4-2; D: -; CDR3: CASSQRTEAPEAFF; DNA: TGTGCCAGCAGCCAGCGTACAGAAGCCCCTGAAGCTTTCTTT
J: TRBJ2-7; size: few; V: TRBV4-1; D: -; CDR3: CASSQAVSYEQYF; DNA: TGCGCCAGCAGCCAAGCGGTCTCCTACGAGCAGTACTTC
J: TRBJ1-2; size: -; V: TRBV19; D: -; CDR3: CASSGTGRVKYGYTF; DNA: TGTGCCAGTAGTGGTACAGGAAGAGTAAAGTATGGCTACACCTTC
J: TRBJ1-5; size: -; V: TRBV4-1; D: TRBD1; CDR3: CASSQRGQVKQPQHF; DNA: TGCGCCAGCAGCCAGAGGGGGCAGGTCAAACAGCCCCAGCATTTT
J: TRBJ2-5; size: -; V: TRBV9; D: TRBD2; CDR3: CASSVVRGLAGVGQETQYF; DNA: TGTGCCAGCAGCGTAGTTAGGGGACTAGCGGGAGTGGGACAAGAGACCCAGTACTTC
J: TRBJ1-2; size: few; V: TRBV6-5; D: TRBD1; CDR3: CASSYSGPTGSGYTF; DNA: TGTGCCAGCAGTTACTCGGGTCCGACAGGGAGCGGCTACACCTTC
J: TRBJ2-5; size: few; V: TRBV11-2; D: TRBD2; CDR3: CASSLEAASGGSETQYF; DNA: TGTGCCAGCAGCTTAGAGGCGGCTAGCGGGGGGTCAGAGACCCAGTACTTC
J: TRBJ2-5; size: -; V: TRBV12-3/TRBV12-4; D: TRBD2; CDR3: CASSLAEVQETQYF; DNA: TGTGCCAGCAGTCTAGCGGAAGTACAAGAGACCCAGTACTTC
J: TRBJ2-5; size: -; V: TRBV5-5; D: -; CDR3: CASRYGLASAETQYF; DNA: TGTGCCAGCAGGTATGGGCTGGCATCAGCCGAGACCCAGTACTTC
J: TRBJ2-3; size: -; V: TRBV29-1; D: -; CDR3: CSVATRLDTQYF; DNA: TGCAGCGTTGCGACTAGACTGGATACGCAGTATTTT
J: TRBJ1-1; size: -; V: TRBV5-4; D: -; CDR3: CASSLGGSLTEAFF; DNA: TGTGCCAGCAGCTTGGGGGGATCCCTCACTGAAGCTTTCTTT
J: TRBJ2-2; size: few; V: TRBV4-1; D: -; CDR3: CASSHLSGGELFF; DNA: TGCGCCAGCAGCCACTTGTCGGGCGGGGAGCTGTTTTTT
J: TRBJ2-5; size: few; V: TRBV18; D: -; CDR3: CASSRPGSGETQYF; DNA: TGTGCCAGCTCACGGCCGGGGTCGGGGGAGACCCAGTACTTC
J: TRBJ1-1; size: few; V: TRBV5-1; D: -; CDR3: CASSDTPGRGTEAFF; DNA: TGCGCCAGCAGCGATACGCCGGGCCGTGGCACTGAAGCTTTCTTT
J: TRBJ2-3; size: many; V: TRBV5-1; D: TRBD1; CDR3: CASRSSRDRNTDTQYF; DNA: TGCGCCAGCCGATCCTCCCGGGACAGAAACACAGATACGCAGTATTTT
J: TRBJ1-2; size: -; V: TRBV11-2; D: -; CDR3: CASSYNRDYGYTF; DNA: TGTGCCAGCAGCTACAACAGGGACTATGGCTACACCTTC
J: TRBJ1-6; size: many; V: TRBV6-5; D: TRBD1; CDR3: CASSYSRDSNSPLHF; DNA: TGTGCCAGCAGTTACTCGCGGGACAGCAATTCACCCCTCCACTTT
J: TRBJ1-4; size: few; V: TRBV9; D: -; CDR3: CASSVVPDGREKLFF; DNA: TGTGCCAGCAGCGTGGTCCCGGACGGACGTGAAAAACTGTTTTTT
J: TRBJ1-2; size: few; V: TRBV6-5; D: TRBD1; CDR3: CASSTGQGTDGYTF; DNA: TGTGCCAGCAGTACGGGACAGGGTACGGATGGCTACACCTTC
J: TRBJ2-3; size: -; V: TRBV5-5; D: -; CDR3: CASSSGRGPDTQYF; DNA: TGTGCCAGCAGCTCCGGGAGGGGGCCAGATACGCAGTATTTT
J: TRBJ1-5; size: few; V: TRBV7-9; D: TRBD1; CDR3: CASSSVTGGNNQPQHF; DNA: TGTGCCAGCAGCTCAGTGACAGGGGGAAACAATCAGCCCCAGCATTTT
J: TRBJ1-6; size: -; V: TRBV9; D: -; CDR3: CASSERDNSPLHF; DNA: TGTGCCAGCAGCGAACGGGATAATTCACCCCTCCACTTT
J: TRBJ2-3; size: few; V: TRBV5-6; D: TRBD2; CDR3: CASRPGTSGEVDTQYF; DNA: TGTGCCAGCAGGCCAGGGACTAGCGGGGAAGTGGATACGCAGTATTTT